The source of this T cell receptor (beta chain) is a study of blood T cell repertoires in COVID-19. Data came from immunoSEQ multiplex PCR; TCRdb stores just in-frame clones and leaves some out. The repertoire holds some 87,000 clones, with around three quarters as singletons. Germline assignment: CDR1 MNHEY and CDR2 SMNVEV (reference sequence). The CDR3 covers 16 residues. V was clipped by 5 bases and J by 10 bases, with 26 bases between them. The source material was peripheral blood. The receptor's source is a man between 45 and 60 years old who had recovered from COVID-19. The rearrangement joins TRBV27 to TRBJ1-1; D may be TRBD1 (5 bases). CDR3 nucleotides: TGTGCCAGCAGTCCACAAGGGGCCATCTGGGGCCAAGGAGCTTTCTTT. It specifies CASSPQGAIWGQGAFF.